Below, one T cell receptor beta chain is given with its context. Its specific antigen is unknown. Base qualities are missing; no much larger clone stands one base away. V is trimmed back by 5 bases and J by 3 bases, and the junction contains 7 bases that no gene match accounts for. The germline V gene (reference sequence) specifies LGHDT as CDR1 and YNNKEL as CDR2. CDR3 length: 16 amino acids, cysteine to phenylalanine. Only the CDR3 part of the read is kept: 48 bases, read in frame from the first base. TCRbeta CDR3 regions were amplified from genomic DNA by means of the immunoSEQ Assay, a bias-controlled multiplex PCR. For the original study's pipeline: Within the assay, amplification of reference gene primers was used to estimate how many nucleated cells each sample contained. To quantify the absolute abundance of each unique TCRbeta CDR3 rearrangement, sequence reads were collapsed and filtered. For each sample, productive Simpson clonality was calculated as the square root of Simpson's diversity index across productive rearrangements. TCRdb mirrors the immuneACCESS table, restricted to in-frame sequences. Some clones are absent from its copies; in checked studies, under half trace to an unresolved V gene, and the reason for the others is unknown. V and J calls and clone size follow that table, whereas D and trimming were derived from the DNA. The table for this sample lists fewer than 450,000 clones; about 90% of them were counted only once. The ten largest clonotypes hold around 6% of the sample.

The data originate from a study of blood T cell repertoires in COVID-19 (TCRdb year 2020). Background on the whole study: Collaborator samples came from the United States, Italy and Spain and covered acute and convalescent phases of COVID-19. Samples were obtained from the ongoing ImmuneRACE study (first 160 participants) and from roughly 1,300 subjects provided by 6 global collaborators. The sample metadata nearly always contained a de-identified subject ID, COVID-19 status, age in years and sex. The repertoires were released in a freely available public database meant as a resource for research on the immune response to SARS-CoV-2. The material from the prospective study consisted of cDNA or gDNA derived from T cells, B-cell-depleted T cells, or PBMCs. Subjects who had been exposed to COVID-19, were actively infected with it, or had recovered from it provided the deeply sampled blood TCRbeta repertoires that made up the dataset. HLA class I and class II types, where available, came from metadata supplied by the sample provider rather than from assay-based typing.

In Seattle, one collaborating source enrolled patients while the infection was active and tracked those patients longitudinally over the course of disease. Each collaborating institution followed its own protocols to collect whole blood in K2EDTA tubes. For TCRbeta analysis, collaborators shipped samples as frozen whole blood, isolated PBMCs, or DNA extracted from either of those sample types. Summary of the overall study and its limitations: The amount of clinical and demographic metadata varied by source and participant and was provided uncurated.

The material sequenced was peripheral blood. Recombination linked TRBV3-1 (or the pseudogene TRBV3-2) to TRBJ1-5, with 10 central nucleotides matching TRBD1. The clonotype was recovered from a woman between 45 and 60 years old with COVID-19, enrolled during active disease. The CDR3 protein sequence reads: CASSSRQGAINQPQHF. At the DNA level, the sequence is TGTGCCAGCAGCTCCCGACAGGGGGCTATCAATCAGCCCCAGCATTTT.